Listed below are T cell receptor beta chains from one sample, sequenced in a study of blood T cell repertoires in COVID-19. TCRdb's table, derived via immunoSEQ multiplex PCR, lists solely in-frame clones and lacks some. This table holds about 370,000 clones, around 87% found once. The sample comprised peripheral blood. The receptors here all came from a woman in her twenties or thirties with COVID-19, enrolled during active disease. Each CDR3 is given with its conserved first and last residue. The D gene is left open where the match is weak. Rows may omit the clone size; those that give it use once, few, many or a size class.

TRBV12-2	-	TRBJ1-2	-	CASRLNNPGSGYGYTF	TGTGCAAGTCGCCTCAATAATCCGGGGTCGGGCTATGGCTACACCTTC
TRBV5-1	-	TRBJ1-6	-	CASSIQGGSPLHF	TGCGCCAGCAGCATCCAGGGTGGTTCACCCCTCCACTTT
TRBV9	-	TRBJ2-3	-	CASSVVAASTDTQYF	TGTGCCAGCAGCGTAGTTGCGGCTAGCACAGATACGCAGTATTTT
TRBV5-1	once	TRBJ2-3	-	CASSLGRGPASTDTQYF	TGCGCCAGCAGCTTGGGGAGGGGGCCCGCTAGCACAGATACGCAGTATTTT
TRBV5-1	-	TRBJ2-2	-	CASSPRGLNTGELFF	TGCGCCAGCAGCCCCAGGGGCTTGAACACCGGGGAGCTGTTTTTT
TRBV24-1	-	TRBJ2-1	TRBD2	CATSGGLAGFLYNEQFF	TGTGCCACCAGTGGAGGACTAGCGGGATTCCTCTACAATGAGCAGTTCTTC
TRBV7-8	once	TRBJ2-7	TRBD1	CASSLNVGDRVISSYEQYF	TGTGCCAGCAGCTTGAATGTGGGGGACAGGGTTATTAGCTCCTACGAGCAGTACTTC
TRBV5-1	-	TRBJ2-7	-	CASSQNRDLYF	TGCGCCAGCAGCCAGAACCGGGACTTGTACTTC
TRBV14	-	TRBJ2-5	-	CASSPELALQETQYF	TGTGCCAGCAGCCCGGAACTAGCACTCCAAGAGACCCAGTACTTC
TRBV28	-	TRBJ2-5	TRBD2	CASSSSSGRAPSETQYF	TGTGCCAGCAGTTCGTCTAGCGGGAGGGCCCCGTCGGAGACCCAGTACTTC
TRBV2	-	TRBJ1-4	-	CASSEGLLGTPFEKLFF	TGTGCCAGCAGTGAAGGACTGCTTGGGACACCGTTTGAAAAACTGTTTTTT
TRBV6-5	-	TRBJ2-5	-	CASSYSSQETQYF	TGTGCCAGCAGTTACTCGAGCCAAGAGACCCAGTACTTC
TRBV5-1	few	TRBJ2-2	-	CASSSGLSGELFF	TGCGCCAGCAGTTCAGGATTGAGCGGGGAGCTGTTTTTT
TRBV27	-	TRBJ2-2	-	CASSLSSGLTVITGELFF	TGTGCCAGCAGTTTATCTTCCGGTTTGACAGTAATCACCGGGGAGCTGTTTTTT
TRBV19	-	TRBJ2-2	-	CASRDKNTGELFF	TGTGCCAGCCGGGACAAGAACACCGGGGAGCTGTTTTTT
TRBV2	-	TRBJ2-7	-	CASSRESGRSSYEQYF	TGTGCCAGCAGCCGGGAATCGGGCCGGAGCTCCTACGAGCAGTACTTC
TRBV19	few	TRBJ2-1	TRBD2	CASSTREGRNRQFF	TGTGCCAGTAGTACCCGGGAGGGCCGAAATCGGCAGTTCTTC
TRBV28	-	TRBJ1-4	-	CASSTIREATNEKLFF	TGTGCCAGCAGCACAATACGAGAGGCAACTAATGAAAAACTGTTTTTT
TRBV20-1	-	TRBJ2-5	-	CSATDKGGETQYF	TGCAGTGCTACTGACAAGGGGGGGGAGACCCAGTACTTC
TRBV5-4	-	TRBJ2-7	TRBD2	CASSPGTSGIYEQYF	TGTGCCAGCAGCCCGGGGACTAGCGGGATATACGAGCAGTACTTC
TRBV5-4	-	TRBJ2-5	-	CASSFAGRETQYF	TGTGCCAGCAGCTTTGCAGGGCGAGAGACCCAGTACTTC
TRBV5-1	-	TRBJ1-1	-	CASSPGGGGSTEAFF	TGCGCCAGCAGCCCGGGAGGGGGGGGTTCCACTGAAGCTTTCTTT
TRBV24-1	-	TRBJ2-3	TRBD1	CATSDLNRDSYTDTQYF	TGTGCCACCAGTGATCTTAACCGGGACAGCTACACAGATACGCAGTATTTT
TRBV6-1	-	TRBJ2-7	TRBD2	CASSELAGVDEQYF	TGTGCCAGCAGTGAGCTAGCGGGAGTAGACGAGCAGTACTTC
TRBV5-1	-	TRBJ2-7	-	CASSFSEAGYEQYF	TGCGCCAGCAGCTTTTCAGAGGCCGGGTACGAGCAGTACTTC
TRBV6-4	-	TRBJ2-1	-	CASSAVPSYNEQFF	TGTGCCAGCAGTGCAGTTCCCTCCTACAATGAGCAGTTCTTC
TRBV6-2/TRBV6-3	once	TRBJ1-1	TRBD1	CASSPQGVLKEAFF	TGTGCCAGCAGTCCACAGGGGGTTCTTAAGGAAGCTTTCTTT
TRBV3-1/TRBV3-2	-	TRBJ2-5	-	CASSRGKETQYF	TGTGCCAGCAGCCGAGGGAAAGAGACCCAGTACTTC
TRBV4-3	-	TRBJ2-7	TRBD2	CASSQGVAGDPYEQYF	TGCGCCAGCAGCCAAGGAGTAGCGGGAGATCCCTACGAGCAGTACTTC
TRBV6-5	-	TRBJ2-7	TRBD2	CASSPGLYYEQYF	TGTGCCAGCAGTCCGGGACTATACTACGAGCAGTACTTC
TRBV3-1/TRBV3-2	-	TRBJ2-2	-	CASSQPHRGGGELFF	TGTGCCAGCAGCCAACCACACAGGGGAGGCGGGGAGCTGTTTTTT
TRBV30	-	TRBJ1-2	TRBD1	CAWSGQGSYTF	TGTGCCTGGAGCGGACAGGGCAGCTACACCTTC
TRBV25-1	-	TRBJ1-2	-	CASSEYVGNYGYTF	TGTGCCAGCAGTGAATATGTCGGGAACTATGGCTACACCTTC
TRBV9	few	TRBJ2-7	-	CASSVGGGDPYEQYF	TGTGCCAGCAGCGTAGGGGGCGGGGATCCCTACGAGCAGTACTTC
TRBV28	few	TRBJ1-6	TRBD1	CASSLGTGYLKPHF	TGTGCCAGCAGTCTAGGGACAGGGTATCTCAAGCCCCACTTT
TRBV5-5	few	TRBJ1-1	-	CASSPGPTSIQAFF	TGTGCCAGCAGCCCAGGACCGACTAGTATCCAAGCTTTCTTT
TRBV5-6	-	TRBJ1-3	-	CASSRYSGNTIYF	TGTGCCAGCAGTCGGTACTCTGGAAACACCATATATTTT
TRBV6-1	-	TRBJ2-2	TRBD2	CASSEGRGSDNTGELFF	TGTGCCAGCAGTGAAGGTCGCGGGAGCGACAACACCGGGGAGCTGTTTTTT
TRBV28	-	TRBJ2-7	-	CASSLGHYEQYF	TGTGCCAGCAGTCTCGGACACTACGAGCAGTACTTC
TRBV2	few	TRBJ2-7	-	CASSEAAEYEQYF	TGTGCCAGCAGTGAGGCAGCGGAGTACGAGCAGTACTTC
TRBV28	once	TRBJ2-7	TRBD2	CASSSSGSIPSYEQYF	TGTGCCAGCAGTTCTAGCGGGAGTATCCCCTCCTACGAGCAGTACTTC
TRBV9	-	TRBJ2-1	TRBD2	CASSVEGLGNEQFF	TGTGCCAGCAGCGTAGAGGGACTAGGGAATGAGCAGTTCTTC
TRBV27	-	TRBJ2-2	TRBD2	CASSLSGTRGPNTGELFF	TGTGCCAGCAGTTTATCGGGGACTAGGGGACCGAACACCGGGGAGCTGTTTTTT
TRBV4-3	-	TRBJ2-3	-	CASSQEVAGSTDTQYF	TGCGCCAGCAGCCAAGAAGTGGCGGGATCGACAGATACGCAGTATTTT
TRBV4-1	-	TRBJ2-7	-	CASSQDPGYYYEQYF	TGCGCCAGCAGCCAAGATCCGGGGTATTACTACGAGCAGTACTTC
TRBV19	-	TRBJ2-3	-	CASSVTDTQYF	TGTGCCAGTAGTGTAACAGATACGCAGTATTTT
TRBV27	once	TRBJ1-5	TRBD1	CASSRGQGRNQPQHF	TGTGCCAGCAGTCGGGGACAGGGGCGGAATCAGCCCCAGCATTTT
TRBV20-1	once	TRBJ1-1	-	CSASPQRGPEAFF	TGCAGTGCTAGTCCACAAAGGGGCCCTGAAGCTTTCTTT
TRBV6-1	few	TRBJ2-7	TRBD2	CASSVLAGAPGSEQYF	TGTGCCAGCAGTGTCCTAGCGGGTGCTCCGGGGAGCGAGCAGTACTTC
TRBV14	-	TRBJ2-7	TRBD1	CASSQGASGGQYF	TGTGCCAGCAGCCAAGGGGCCTCAGGGGGGCAGTACTTC
TRBV5-6	-	TRBJ2-6	-	CASSLGLATSGANVLTF	TGTGCCAGCAGCCTGGGTCTGGCAACCTCTGGGGCCAACGTCCTGACTTTC
TRBV5-4	-	TRBJ2-5	-	CASSLVANQETQYF	TGTGCCAGCAGCTTGGTGGCAAACCAAGAGACCCAGTACTTC
TRBV27	-	TRBJ1-5	TRBD1	CASSSRQGQGNQPQHF	TGTGCCAGCAGTTCTCGACAGGGACAGGGCAATCAGCCCCAGCATTTT
TRBV18	few	TRBJ1-5	TRBD1	CASSPMPGTGLQPQHF	TGTGCCAGCTCACCAATGCCCGGGACAGGGCTTCAGCCCCAGCATTTT
TRBV6-5	once	TRBJ1-5	-	CASGGGEDQPQHF	TGTGCCAGCGGCGGGGGGGAAGATCAGCCCCAGCATTTT
TRBV2	-	TRBJ1-5	-	CASNGQRHSNQPQHF	TGTGCCAGCAATGGTCAGCGCCATAGCAATCAGCCCCAGCATTTT